This TCR beta chain came from a study of cytomegalovirus exposure and HLA in healthy donors. Study overall: The same platform was used for the 100 to 150 validation repertoires as for the 650 to 700 first-cohort repertoires, as reported in a later analysis.

Measured with immunoSEQ multiplex PCR; TCRdb has only the in-frame clones, and not every one. The sample consists of around 180,000 clones, roughly 82% of them appearing once. The receptor comes from a woman aged 18-30 years in good health and CMV-seronegative. The specimen sequenced was PBMCs.

The DNA for the CDR3 is TGTGCCAGCAGCTTTAGAACCAAGAACACCGGGGAGCTGTTTTTT. As protein: CASSFRTKNTGELFF. The rearrangement links TRBV7-6 to TRBJ2-2; D is ambiguous. The CDR3 is made up of 15 amino acids. The V and J ends lost 3 bases and 1 base respectively, with 9 bases between them. CDR1 is SGHVS, CDR2 FNYEAQ, per germline. Variable domain in full (rest from reference TRBV7-6 and TRBJ2-2): GAGVSQSPRYKVTKRGQDVALRCDPISGHVSLYWYRQALGQGPEFLTYFNYEAQQDKSGLPNDRFSAERPEGSISTLTIQRTEQRDSAMYRCASSFRTKNTGELFFGEGSRLTVL.